The clone carrying this T cell receptor beta chain was counted ten times or more. What it binds is unknown. The germline gives CDR1 SGHNT, CDR2 YENEEA. The CDR3 has 15 residues. The J segment lost 2 bases and the V segment lost 3 bases, leaving 7 bases of the junction unmatched. This specimen belongs to a study of human T cells and chemical hapten exposure. Time point described: patch test 1, 2 weeks after DPC sensitization. Noted treatment: therapeutic diphenylcyclopropenone sensitization with weekly scalp DPC. The study drew its donors from alopecia patients who were 18 to 70 years old and suitable for DPC. Unseparated into fractions, whole blood served as the source from which total RNA was extracted. Study outcomes and limitations: Compared to controls, expanded TCRs made significantly more large clusters of similar CDR3s.

From the RACE reads, TCRdb called clonotypes with MiXCR, one entry per CDR3 protein. The sample contains about 340,000 distinct CDR3 sequences, approximately 6.3% of which appear only once. The TCR was taken from a woman under 30 with alopecia areata. Some clones in this sample may be carry-over from other donors' samples. Sample: whole blood, taken in connection with sensitization to the hapten diphenylcyclopropenone (DPC). The V gene is TRBV11-3, the J gene TRBJ2-7; 7 bases agree with TRBD1. CDR3 nucleotide sequence: TGTGCCAGCAGCTTGCGGACAGGTCCTACCTACGAGCAGTACTTC. As protein: CASSLRTGPTYEQYF.